These T cell receptor beta chains were read from a single sample in a study of memory CD4+ T cells and cytomegalovirus serostatus. The method was immunoSEQ multiplex PCR; TCRdb's version includes in-frame clones alone and lacks a portion of them. The sample shows tens of thousands of clones, around 78% of them seen only once. Sequences were obtained from memory CD4+ T cells from blood. The receptors were gathered from an adult in good health and CMV-seronegative. The CDR3 runs from the conserved cysteine through the conserved F or W. The order of the fields is V gene, J gene, clone size, D gene, CDR3 protein, CDR3 DNA. D genes are given only for firm matches. Clone size is not always given. Where it is, it says once, few, many or a class for expanded clones.

v_call: TRBV6-1
j_call: TRBJ2-4
clone_size: .
d_call: TRBD2
cdr3_aa: CASSEGSLAGAGLAKNIQYF
cdr3_nt: TGTGCCAGCAGTGAAGGGAGTCTAGCGGGAGCGGGCCTAGCCAAAAACATTCAGTACTTC

v_call: TRBV2
j_call: TRBJ1-1
clone_size: .
d_call: .
cdr3_aa: CASSWNPGRTIIMNTEAFF
cdr3_nt: TGTGCCAGCAGTTGGAATCCGGGACGGACTATAATCATGAACACTGAAGCTTTCTTT

v_call: TRBV5-1
j_call: TRBJ2-3
clone_size: .
d_call: .
cdr3_aa: CASSLDGFSTDTQYF
cdr3_nt: TGCGCCAGCAGCTTGGATGGCTTTTCCACAGATACGCAGTATTTT

v_call: TRBV5-1
j_call: TRBJ2-7
clone_size: .
d_call: .
cdr3_aa: CASSLDLGGEQYF
cdr3_nt: TGCGCCAGCAGCTTGGATCTTGGGGGCGAGCAGTACTTC

v_call: TRBV10-1
j_call: TRBJ2-4
clone_size: .
d_call: TRBD1
cdr3_aa: CANTDGQGISKNIQYF
cdr3_nt: TGCGCCAACACTGACGGACAGGGCATTTCCAAAAACATTCAGTACTTC

v_call: TRBV28
j_call: TRBJ1-3
clone_size: .
d_call: .
cdr3_aa: CASSLINRAGNTIYF
cdr3_nt: TGTGCCAGCAGTTTAATCAACAGGGCTGGAAACACCATATATTTT

v_call: TRBV2
j_call: TRBJ1-6
clone_size: once
d_call: .
cdr3_aa: CASTTGTLGNSPLHF
cdr3_nt: TGTGCCAGCACGACTGGGACACTCGGGAATTCACCCCTCCACTTT

v_call: TRBV27
j_call: TRBJ2-1
clone_size: .
d_call: .
cdr3_aa: CASSFGRTKDLGEQFF
cdr3_nt: TGTGCCAGCAGTTTCGGGAGAACGAAAGATTTGGGAGAGCAGTTCTTC

v_call: TRBV28
j_call: TRBJ1-5
clone_size: .
d_call: .
cdr3_aa: CASSITLTGPGNQPQHF
cdr3_nt: TGTGCCAGCAGTATAACCCTCACAGGGCCCGGCAATCAGCCCCAGCATTTT

v_call: TRBV19
j_call: TRBJ2-7
clone_size: once
d_call: TRBD1
cdr3_aa: CASSIVRDSRYEQYF
cdr3_nt: TGTGCCAGTAGTATAGTAAGGGACAGCCGCTACGAGCAGTACTTC

v_call: TRBV30
j_call: TRBJ2-3
clone_size: .
d_call: TRBD1
cdr3_aa: CAWSVSRGTDTQYF
cdr3_nt: TGTGCCTGGAGTGTTTCCAGGGGGACAGATACGCAGTATTTT